Each of the 29 T cell receptor beta chains below was sequenced from the same sample in a study of brain T cells in children with intractable seizures. Produced via immunoSEQ multiplex PCR; TCRdb's table is partial and in-frame only. Among 70,000 to 85,000 clones listed, under 95% were seen once. The sequences come from peripheral blood, collected at surgery. These receptors all stem from a girl aged 2-15 years with Rasmussen encephalitis and intractable seizures.

This chain connects TRBV19 to TRBJ1-5, with D possibly being TRBD1 (5 bases). The CDR3 consists of 15 residues. V was trimmed by 1 base and J by 3 bases, leaving 10 bases between them. Germline values: CDR1 LNHDA, CDR2 SQIVND (reference sequence). The chain's CDR3 is CASSIVTGINQPQHF. CDR3 in DNA: TGTGCCAGTAGTATAGTAACAGGTATCAATCAGCCCCAGCATTTT. Variable domain in full (rest from reference TRBV19 and TRBJ1-5): DGGITQSPKYLFRKEGQNVTLSCEQNLNHDAMYWYRQDPGQGLRLIYYSQIVNDFQKGDIAEGYSVSREKKESFPLTVTSAQKNPTAFYLCASSIVTGINQPQHFGDGTRLSIL.

The gene calls are TRBV6-6 and TRBJ1-2; a possible D gene is TRBD1 (5 bases). CDR1 MNHNY and CDR2 SVGAGI come from the germline V gene (reference sequence). The CDR3 extends over 14 amino acids. The V end was cut by 8 bases, the J end by 3 bases, with 16 bases between. The CDR3 nucleotides read TGTGCCAGCCACGACTCCGGGACGGACTATGGCTACACCTTC. The encoded protein is CASHDSGTDYGYTF.

The J gene is TRBJ2-1, the V gene TRBV3-1 (or the pseudogene TRBV3-2); D possibly corresponds to TRBD1 (6 bases). The CDR3 is made up of 14 amino acids. Trimming stripped 3 bases from V and 5 bases from J, with 11 bases between. Germline values: CDR1 LGHDT, CDR2 YNNKEL (reference sequence). CDR3 in amino acids: CASSHLDRNNEQFF. The CDR3 DNA sequence: TGTGCCAGCAGCCACCTTGACAGGAACAATGAGCAGTTCTTC.

V and J are TRBV9 and TRBJ2-1; 7 nucleotides match TRBD2. The CDR3 sequence is 17 residues long. Per the germline V gene, CDR1 is SGDLS and CDR2 is YYNGEE. J was trimmed by 2 bases and V by 7 bases; bases with no gene match: 15. CDR3 protein: CASSFGTTLTTYNEQFF. CDR3 coding DNA: TGTGCCAGCTCATTCGGGACTACCTTAACAACCTACAATGAGCAGTTCTTC.

This chain links TRBV3-1 (or the pseudogene TRBV3-2) with TRBJ1-1, with D perhaps TRBD1 (5 bases). V dropped 0 bases and J dropped 7 bases, with 6 bases sitting between them. The CDR3 loop spans 12 amino acids. Germline V gene data show CDR1 as LGHDT and CDR2 as YNNKEL (reference sequence). CDR3 loop: CASSQDRGEAFF. CDR3 sequence (DNA): TGTGCCAGCAGCCAAGATAGGGGTGAAGCTTTCTTT.

The CDR3 is CASSPSGRAYTGELFF. The CDR3 nucleotides read TGTGCCAGCAGCCCTAGCGGGAGGGCCTACACCGGGGAGCTGTTTTTT. The V and J genes are TRBV5-4 and TRBJ2-2; 12 bases agree with TRBD2. This CDR3 contains 16 residues. The germline CDR1 and CDR2 sequences are SGHNT and YYREEE (reference sequence). With V trimmed by 4 bases and J by 3 bases, 4 bases remained unmatched.

The CDR3 region has the DNA TGTGCCAGCAGTTACAGTTGGGGGCGAGAGACCCAGTACTTC. Translating gives CASSYSWGRETQYF. V gene TRBV6-5 combines with J gene TRBJ2-5; D is possibly TRBD1 (6 bases). The CDR3 spans 14 residues. The V end lost 2 bases, the J end lost 4 bases, and 11 bases lay between the germline ends. Germline V gene lookup returns CDR1 MNHEY and CDR2 SVGAGI.

V usage is TRBV6-5 and J usage is TRBJ2-7, with 7 bases matching TRBD2. The CDR3 has 13 residues. The V and J ends lost 8 bases and 2 bases, in that order; junction bases with no gene match: 6. The germline CDR1 and CDR2 sequences are MNHEY and SVGAGI. DNA of the CDR3: TGTGCCAGCCAGTCAAGCGGGGCCTACGAGCAGTACTTC. Protein sequence: CASQSSGAYEQYF.

This clone was counted once. The chain is built from TRBV6-5 and TRBJ2-1; 10 nucleotides agree with TRBD2. Germline V lookup: CDR1 MNHEY, CDR2 SVGAGI. The CDR3 length is 13 residues. With 7 bases clipped from V and 9 bases from J, the junction kept 6 bases outside the gene matches. CDR3 bases: TGTGCCAGCAAAGCGGGGGGGCCCAGTGAGCAGTTCTTC. As protein: CASKAGGPSEQFF.

The chain couples TRBV6-6 to TRBJ1-4; 8 bases map to TRBD1. CDR3 length equals 15 residues. J gave up 7 bases and V 0 bases, and 4 bases lay outside the gene matches. Germline V gene sequence: CDR1 MNHNY, CDR2 SVGAGI (reference sequence). The DNA for the CDR3 is TGTGCCAGCAGTTACTCAGGACAGGGAGGTGAAAAACTGTTTTTT. Protein: CASSYSGQGGEKLFF.

This chain uses TRBV15 with TRBJ2-7; 8 bases align to TRBD1. Germline CDR1 LNHNV, CDR2 YYDKDF (reference sequence). This CDR3 is built from 14 residues. The junction had 5 bases not matched to a gene; V was cut back by 6 bases and J by 1 base. CDR3: CATSIGQGSYEQYF. The CDR3 DNA is TGTGCCACCAGTATCGGACAGGGATCCTACGAGCAGTACTTC.

This chain connects TRBV12-3 or TRBV12-4 to TRBJ2-2; TRBD1 is a possible D gene (6 bases). This CDR3 is 13 amino acids long. V lost 10 bases to trimming and J lost 0 bases, with 9 bases between them. The CDR3 bases are TGTGCCACCGGACAGACGAACACCGGGGAGCTGTTTTTT. Translating it yields CATGQTNTGELFF.

V and J are TRBV20-1 and TRBJ2-2; maybe TRBD2 (6 bases). This CDR3 region has 12 residues. Germline V lookup: CDR1 DFQATT, CDR2 SNEGSKA (reference sequence). V was shortened by 3 bases and J by 7 bases, with 9 bases between the two germline ends. CDR3 amino acids: CSASHGSGELFF. The CDR3 DNA sequence: TGCAGTGCTAGTCACGGGAGCGGGGAGCTGTTTTTT.

This chain joins TRBV5-1 and TRBJ2-2; 8 bases are shared with TRBD1. V gave up 4 bases and J gave up 5 bases; unmatched junction bases: 10. Germline lookup yields CDR1 SGHRS and CDR2 YFSETQ. The CDR3 runs 16 residues. DNA of the CDR3: TGCGCCAGCAGCCCCCGACAGGGGATGAGGACCGGGGAGCTGTTTTTT. It is translated as CASSPRQGMRTGELFF.

V gene TRBV5-1 combines with J gene TRBJ2-2; D gene unclear. Trimming stripped 0 bases from V and 5 bases from J, with 5 bases between. In germline, CDR1 is SGHRS, CDR2 YFSETQ. The CDR3 runs to 13 residues. CDR3 loop: CASSLAGTGELFF. CDR3 in DNA: TGCGCCAGCAGCTTGGCGGGTACCGGGGAGCTGTTTTTT.

The rearrangement uses TRBV25-1 and TRBJ1-4; D perhaps matches TRBD1 (5 bases). Looked up from germline, CDR1 is MGHDK and CDR2 is SYGVNS. The CDR3 is 14 amino acids. V shed 2 bases and J shed 8 bases, with 12 bases lying between them. CDR3 bases: TGTGCCAGCAGTGAAGCGGGGCTCGGCGAAAAACTGTTTTTT. Translating gives CASSEAGLGEKLFF.

The gene calls are TRBV28 and TRBJ1-1; no clear D. CDR1 is MDHEN and CDR2 is SYDVKM in the germline V gene. Trimming left V 11 bases short and J 9 bases short, with 19 bases between. The CDR3 runs to 12 residues. The CDR3 sequence is CAPIQFVGKAFF. CDR3 nucleotide sequence: TGTGCCCCCATACAGTTCGTGGGTAAAGCTTTCTTT.

The chain recombines TRBV24-1 with TRBJ2-5, with D perhaps TRBD1 (6 bases). The V gene's germline CDR1 is KGHDR and CDR2 SFDVKD. Trimming shortened V by 2 bases and J by 4 bases, and 22 bases separated the two germline ends. CDR3 length: 18 residues. The CDR3 bases are TGTGCCACCAGTGATTGGGGGAACAGGGAAGATCTTATAGAGACCCAGTACTTC. This codes for CATSDWGNREDLIETQYF.

This chain joins TRBV7-9 and TRBJ1-2; 7 bases are shared with TRBD1. The CDR3 loop spans 15 amino acids. CDR1 is SEHNR, CDR2 FQNEAQ, per germline (reference sequence). With 5 bases clipped from V and 3 bases from J, the junction kept 9 bases outside the gene matches. The CDR3 loop is CASSNHRGADYGYTF. In DNA, the CDR3 is TGTGCCAGCAGCAACCACAGGGGCGCGGACTATGGCTACACCTTC. Drawing the rest from reference TRBV7-9 and TRBJ1-2, the complete variable domain is DTGVSQNPRHKITKRGQNVTFRCDPISEHNRLYWYRQTLGQGPEFLTYFQNEAQLEKSRLLSDRFSAERPKGSFSTLEIQRTEQGDSAMYLCASSNHRGADYGYTFGSGTRLTVV.

The V gene is TRBV7-5, the J gene TRBJ2-7; no check of the table's D call, TRBD1, against the DNA was made. TRBV7-5 is a pseudogene. CDR3 length equals 12 residues. The CDR3: CVPTARPYEQYF. CDR3 DNA: TGTGTCCCGACAGCCCGTCCCTACGAGCAGTACTTC.

The V and J genes are TRBV5-4 and TRBJ1-1, with D perhaps TRBD1 (6 bases). The CDR3 length is 13 residues. Trimming took off 2 bases at V and 1 base at J, with 6 bases between the two ends. The germline CDR1 and CDR2 sequences are SGHNT and YYREEE (reference sequence). The CDR3 spells CASSLQGNTEAFF. Written as DNA, the CDR3 is TGTGCCAGCAGCTTACAGGGGAACACTGAAGCTTTCTTT.

This clone was detected once. The chain joins TRBV4-2 to TRBJ2-1, with 10 bases that match TRBD2. The J segment lost 10 bases and the V segment lost 1 base, leaving 4 bases of the junction unmatched. Germline V gene data show CDR1 as LGHNA and CDR2 as YNFKEQ. This CDR3 has 14 residues. The CDR3 loop is CASSQGGLATEQFF. CDR3 bases: TGTGCCAGCAGCCAAGGGGGACTAGCGACCGAGCAGTTCTTC.

The V gene is TRBV7-9, the J gene TRBJ1-1; D unresolved. Looked up from germline, CDR1 is SEHNR and CDR2 is FQNEAQ (reference sequence). The CDR3 contains 15 residues. Trimming removed 2 bases from V and 1 base from J, with 11 bases in between. CDR3 sequence: CASSLIGGRNTEAFF. As DNA, the CDR3 is TGTGCCAGCAGCTTAATAGGAGGAAGGAACACTGAAGCTTTCTTT.

The chain carries TRBV6-5 and TRBJ2-3; D tentatively reads TRBD1 or TRBD2 (5 bases each). The V gene lost 4 bases and the J gene lost 5 bases, with 13 bases spanning the gap. Germline loops: CDR1 MNHEY, CDR2 SVGAGI. The CDR3 is made up of 14 amino acids. DNA of the CDR3: TGTGCCAGCAGTTTGCAGGGAGTGAAAGATACGCAGTATTTT. Translation gives CASSLQGVKDTQYF.

This chain links TRBV4-1 with TRBJ2-2; D not certain. CDR1 MGHRA and CDR2 YSYEKL come from the germline V gene. The V gene lost 0 bases and the J gene lost 9 bases, with 11 bases spanning the gap. This CDR3 comprises 14 residues. The DNA for the CDR3 is TGCGCCAGCAGCCAAGATGAAGGAGCCAGGGAGCTGTTTTTT. This gives the protein CASSQDEGARELFF.

V usage is TRBV6-5 and J usage is TRBJ1-2; 8 positions match TRBD1. There are 16 residues in the CDR3. Germline V gives CDR1 MNHEY, CDR2 SVGAGI. J was trimmed by 5 bases and V by 4 bases; bases with no gene match: 12. CDR3 in DNA: TGTGCCAGCAGTTCCCTCGGTATGGACAGGGAGTATGGCTACACCTTC. Its protein is CASSSLGMDREYGYTF.

This sequence joins TRBV29-1 and TRBJ2-3; D not resolved. The germline V gene encodes CDR1 SQVTM and CDR2 ANQGSEA. V was shortened by 3 bases and J by 0 bases, with 4 bases between the two germline ends. CDR3 length equals 12 residues. DNA for the CDR3: TGCAGCGTTGACGCTAGCACAGATACGCAGTATTTT. Protein: CSVDASTDTQYF.

This clone was seen a handful of times. The chain has TRBV20-1 and TRBJ2-7; D is undetermined. The CDR3 loop spans 11 amino acids. The V end was cut by 4 bases, the J end by 3 bases, with 7 bases between. Germline V gene lookup returns CDR1 DFQATT and CDR2 SNEGSKA (reference sequence). The CDR3 is CSAMALYEQYF. Written as DNA, the CDR3 is TGCAGTGCTATGGCCCTCTACGAGCAGTACTTC.

The CDR3 reads CASSSGGAGGGEQFF. In DNA, the CDR3 is TGTGCCAGCAGCAGCGGAGGGGCGGGAGGAGGAGAGCAGTTCTTC. The V call is TRBV7-2, the J call TRBJ2-1; 8 bases fit TRBD2. Trimming cost V 5 bases and J 10 bases; bases outside gene matches: 13. Germline-derived CDR1 and CDR2 are SGHTA and FQGNSA. The CDR3 length is 15 residues.